Listed below are T cell receptor beta chains from one sample, sequenced in a study of post-analysis software for immune sequencing data. TCRdb itself ran the PCR reads through MiXCR, one entry per CDR3 protein. The sample records more than 450,000 distinct CDR3 sequences, about 44% being singletons. Material for sequencing was blood. The receptors stem from a girl aged 5 to 17 with multiple sclerosis. CDR3s include the opening cysteine and the closing phenylalanine or tryptophan. A D gene is named only where the DNA matches it firmly. Expanded clones are given a class, and other clones once, few, many or no size at all.

CASSRRLWEQFF	TGTGCCAGCAGCCGACGGCTGTGGGAGCAGTTCTTC	TRBV7-9	NA	NA	TRBJ2-1
CASSLRDKNYGYTF	TGTGCCAGCAGCTTGCGGGACAAGAACTATGGCTACACCTTC	TRBV7-2	NA	many	TRBJ1-2
CSASLYSDEQYF	TGCAGTGCTAGTCTCTACTCCGACGAGCAGTACTTC	TRBV20-1	NA	NA	TRBJ2-7
CSAKPPSGRGYNEQFF	TGCAGTGCTAAACCACCCAGCGGGAGGGGGTACAATGAGCAGTTCTTC	TRBV20-1	TRBD2	NA	TRBJ2-1
CSAGETGGSYNEQFF	TGCAGTGCTGGGGAGACAGGGGGCTCCTACAATGAGCAGTTCTTC	TRBV20-1	TRBD1	few	TRBJ2-1
CASSLGRGRSGANVLTF	TGTGCCAGCAGCTTAGGACGGGGGCGGTCTGGGGCCAACGTCCTGACTTTC	TRBV11-2	NA	NA	TRBJ2-6
CSARDPLNTYEQYF	TGCAGTGCTAGAGATCCACTGAACACCTACGAGCAGTACTTC	TRBV20-1	NA	NA	TRBJ2-7
CASTRGVDEKLFF	TGTGCCAGCACGAGGGGGGTCGATGAAAAACTGTTTTTT	TRBV12-3/TRBV12-4	NA	NA	TRBJ1-4
CASSQGRQGVAKNIQYF	TGCGCCAGCAGCCAAGGTAGACAGGGGGTAGCCAAAAACATTCAGTACTTC	TRBV4-1	TRBD1	NA	TRBJ2-4
CSARDSGGQGSNQPQHF	TGCAGTGCTAGAGATTCGGGCGGGCAGGGTAGCAATCAGCCCCAGCATTTT	TRBV20-1	NA	NA	TRBJ1-5
CASGPGLVTDTQYF	TGTGCCAGCGGCCCGGGGCTTGTGACAGATACGCAGTATTTT	TRBV6-5	NA	NA	TRBJ2-3
CSVRPPGGTSTDTQYF	TGCAGTGTCCGTCCCCCCGGCGGAACTAGCACAGATACGCAGTATTTT	TRBV20-1	NA	NA	TRBJ2-3
CASSLGVRDPYEQYF	TGTGCCAGCAGCTTAGGAGTGAGGGACCCCTACGAGCAGTACTTC	TRBV13	NA	NA	TRBJ2-7
CASSPSGGEGTQYF	TGTGCCAGCAGTCCTTCAGGGGGCGAGGGTACGCAGTATTTT	TRBV12-3/TRBV12-4	TRBD1	NA	TRBJ2-3
CAISPGLAGGSSYNEQFF	TGTGCCATCAGCCCGGGACTAGCGGGAGGGAGCTCCTACAATGAGCAGTTCTTC	TRBV10-3	TRBD2	NA	TRBJ2-1
CAGSATSAGELFF	TGTGCCGGCAGTGCGACTAGCGCCGGGGAGCTGTTTTTT	TRBV6-4	TRBD2	NA	TRBJ2-2
CASSFSEAYNEQFF	TGTGCCAGCAGTTTCTCTGAAGCCTACAATGAGCAGTTCTTC	TRBV12-3/TRBV12-4	NA	few	TRBJ2-1
CASSLYPEVYEQYF	TGTGCCAGCAGCCTATATCCCGAGGTCTACGAGCAGTACTTC	TRBV3-1	NA	NA	TRBJ2-7
CATAKGAGGTDTQYF	TGTGCCACAGCAAAGGGAGCGGGAGGAACAGATACGCAGTATTTT	TRBV5-8	TRBD2	few	TRBJ2-3
CAISRGQDRQPQHF	TGTGCCATCAGTCGGGGACAGGATCGACAGCCCCAGCATTTT	TRBV10-3	TRBD1	NA	TRBJ1-5
CASSLRDRQDEQFF	TGCGCCAGCAGCTTAAGGGACAGGCAGGATGAGCAGTTCTTC	TRBV10-2	TRBD1	NA	TRBJ2-1
CASRPGLAGGNNEQFF	TGTGCCAGCAGGCCTGGACTAGCGGGAGGAAATAATGAGCAGTTCTTC	TRBV12-3/TRBV12-4	TRBD2	few	TRBJ2-1
CSATGTGRREQYF	TGCAGTGCTACAGGGACAGGGAGGCGCGAGCAGTACTTC	TRBV20-1	TRBD1	NA	TRBJ2-7
CASSPMTGYYGYTF	TGTGCCAGCAGCCCTATGACAGGTTATTATGGCTACACCTTC	TRBV12-3/TRBV12-4	NA	NA	TRBJ1-2
CASSSAGTTYGYTF	TGCGCCAGCAGCTCCGCCGGGACAACCTATGGCTACACCTTC	TRBV5-1	NA	few	TRBJ1-2
CASSLPVQGLGYTF	TGTGCCAGCAGTTTACCTGTCCAGGGACTTGGCTACACCTTC	TRBV28	NA	NA	TRBJ1-2
CASSSGQGPLAKNIQYF	TGTGCCAGCAGTTCGGGACAGGGACCGCTAGCCAAAAACATTCAGTACTTC	TRBV28	TRBD1	NA	TRBJ2-4
CASARRTGGSYEQYF	TGTGCCAGCGCCCGTCGGACAGGGGGTTCCTACGAGCAGTACTTC	TRBV12-3/TRBV12-4	TRBD1	few	TRBJ2-7
CASGLLTETQYF	TGTGCCAGCGGGCTCTTAACAGAGACCCAGTACTTC	TRBV12-3/TRBV12-4	NA	NA	TRBJ2-5
CAISESPPDNEQFF	TGTGCCATCAGTGAATCGCCGCCCGACAATGAGCAGTTCTTC	TRBV10-3	NA	NA	TRBJ2-1
CASSPSDEQYF	TGTGCCAGCAGCCCGAGTGACGAGCAGTACTTC	TRBV7-9	NA	few	TRBJ2-7
CSARTRGDVQETQYF	TGCAGTGCTAGAACGCGGGGGGACGTCCAAGAGACCCAGTACTTC	TRBV20-1	TRBD2	NA	TRBJ2-5
CASRDRYRPQHF	TGTGCCAGCAGGGACAGGTATCGGCCCCAGCATTTT	TRBV12-3/TRBV12-4	TRBD1	NA	TRBJ1-5
CASSLLGLAGTDTQYF	TGTGCCAGCAGCCTACTAGGACTAGCGGGAACAGATACGCAGTATTTT	TRBV3-1	TRBD2	NA	TRBJ2-3
CASSDQLSSYNEQFF	TGTGCCAGCAGTGATCAGTTAAGCTCCTACAATGAGCAGTTCTTC	TRBV25-1	NA	NA	TRBJ2-1
CASSPLIGRLREAQYF	TGCGCCAGCAGCCCCTTGATAGGGCGTCTACGGGAGGCCCAGTACTTC	TRBV4-1	TRBD2	NA	TRBJ2-5
CASSQYITWEDEQFF	TGTGCCAGCAGCCAATATATTACGTGGGAAGATGAGCAGTTCTTC	TRBV3-1	NA	NA	TRBJ2-1